This TCR beta chain was identified during a study of control samples from healthy donors and cancer patients. CDR1 is SGDLS, CDR2 YYNGEE, per germline. This CDR3 comprises 16 residues. Deletions cut 2 bases from V and 1 base from J, with 14 bases between. Profiling relied on immunoSEQ multiplex PCR, and the TCRdb table lists in-frame clones only, not all of them. Of roughly 120,000 clones listed, just over 90% are singletons. This receptor was identified in a human donor in good health. The donor label of this sample is uncertain. The chain is built from TRBV9 and TRBJ2-3; no reliable D call. Sequenced input: blood. In DNA form, the CDR3 reads TGTGCCAGCAGCGTGACCGGTCATCGAGGCACAGATACGCAGTATTTT. Its translation is CASSVTGHRGTDTQYF. Full variable domain (missing parts from reference TRBV9 and TRBJ2-3): DSGVTQTPKHLITATGQRVTLRCSPRSGDLSVYWYQQSLDQGLQFLIQYYNGEERAKGNILERFSAQQFPDLHSELNLSSLELGDSALYFCASSVTGHRGTDTQYFGPGTRLTVL.